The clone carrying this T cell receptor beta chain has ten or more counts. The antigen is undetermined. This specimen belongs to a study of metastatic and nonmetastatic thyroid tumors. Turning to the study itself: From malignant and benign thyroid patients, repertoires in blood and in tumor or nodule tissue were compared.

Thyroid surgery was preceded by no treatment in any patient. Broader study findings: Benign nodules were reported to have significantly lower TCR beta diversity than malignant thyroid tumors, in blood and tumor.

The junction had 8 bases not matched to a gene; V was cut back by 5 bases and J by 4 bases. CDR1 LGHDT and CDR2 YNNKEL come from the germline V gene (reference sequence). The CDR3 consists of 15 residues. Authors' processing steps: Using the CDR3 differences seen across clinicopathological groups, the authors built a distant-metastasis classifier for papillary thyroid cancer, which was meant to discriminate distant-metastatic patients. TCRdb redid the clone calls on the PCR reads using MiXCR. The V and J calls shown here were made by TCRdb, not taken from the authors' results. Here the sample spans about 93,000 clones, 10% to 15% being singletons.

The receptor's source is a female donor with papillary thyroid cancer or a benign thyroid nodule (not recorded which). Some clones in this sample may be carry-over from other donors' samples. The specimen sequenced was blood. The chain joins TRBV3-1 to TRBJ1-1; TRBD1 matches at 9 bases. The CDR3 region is CASSSGDRAITEAFF. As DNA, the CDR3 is TGTGCCAGCAGCTCCGGGGACAGGGCAATCACTGAAGCTTTCTTT.